This TCR beta chain appears in the sequencing data of a study of blood T cell repertoires in COVID-19. Study summary: COVID-19 samples, acute and convalescent, were from the United States, Italy and Spain. PBMCs, B-cell-depleted T cells, or T cells provided the cDNA or gDNA that made up the material.

As processed by the authors: Estimates of nucleated cell counts were drawn from the amplification of reference gene primers. Profiling relied on immunoSEQ multiplex PCR, and the TCRdb table lists in-frame clones only, not all of them. That table furnishes V, J and clone size, whereas the DNA furnished D and trimming. The data show about 98,000 clones, 80% to 85% seen once. Trimming took 2 bases from V and 7 from J, leaving 12 bases between them. The CDR3 contains 14 residues. Germline-derived CDR1 and CDR2 are MNHNS and SASEGT. This clone was seen a few times. The sequenced sample was peripheral blood. The TCR originated in a man in his fifties or sixties with acute or convalescent COVID-19. The chain has TRBV6-1 and TRBJ2-1; a possible D gene is TRBD1 (6 bases). The CDR3 DNA follows: TGTGCCAGCAGTGAAAAGGACAGTCTAAATGAGCAGTTCTTC. Its translation is CASSEKDSLNEQFF.